Listed here is a single T cell receptor (beta chain). The antigen is not known. The use of a sample-barcoded 5' primer and a J-beta primer mix characterized a second PCR of about 6 to 11 cycles. TCRdb processed the 5' RACE reads anew with MiXCR; each CDR3 protein has one entry. The table includes approximately 670,000 distinct CDR3 sequences, 40% to 45% detected once. The data were obtained in a study of blood T cells in healthy people across ages. Points from the study as a whole: It was held that the diversity estimates obtained from one million T cells were underestimates.

Material for sequencing was blood. This TCR came from a man at least 80 years old in good health.

The CDR3 sequence is CSSKVLQETQYF. Written as DNA, the CDR3 is TGCAGCTCGAAGGTACTTCAGGAGACCCAGTACTTC. The chain has TRBV29-1 and TRBJ2-5, with unresolved D. The V gene's germline CDR1 is SQVTM and CDR2 ANQGSEA. V shed 8 bases and J shed 5 bases, with 15 bases lying between them. CDR3 size: 12 residues.